The rows below give T cell receptor beta chains drawn from one sample of a study of neurological immune-mediated disorders. TCRdb fed the 5' RACE reads into MiXCR, producing one record per CDR3 protein. Among around 66,000 distinct CDR3 sequences listed, approximately 5% were seen once. Sample: PBMCs. These receptors were collected from an older woman with multiple sclerosis. Both conserved end residues are part of each CDR3. The D gene is left open where the match is weak. Expanded clones are given a class, and other clones once, few, many or no size at all.

clone size	V gene	D gene	J gene	CDR3 protein	CDR3 DNA
few	TRBV12-3/TRBV12-4	NA	TRBJ2-3	CASSFQAGSTDTQYF	TGTGCCAGCAGTTTCCAAGCGGGCAGCACAGATACGCAGTATTTT
many	TRBV20-1	NA	TRBJ1-1	CSARSPGVGTEAFF	TGCAGTGCTAGATCTCCGGGGGTGGGCACTGAAGCTTTCTTT
many	TRBV5-1	TRBD2	TRBJ2-7	CASSLAGRDREQYF	TGCGCCAGCAGCTTGGCCGGGAGGGACCGGGAGCAGTACTTC
many	TRBV5-1	TRBD2	TRBJ2-2	CASMPSGSSGELFF	TGCGCCAGCATGCCTAGCGGGAGTTCCGGGGAGCTGTTTTTT
many	TRBV5-1	TRBD2	TRBJ2-1	CASSDSGTSGRPDEQFF	TGCGCCAGCAGCGATTCGGGGACTAGCGGGAGGCCGGATGAGCAGTTCTTC
NA	TRBV18	NA	TRBJ1-1	CASSQRIGDTEAFF	TGTGCCAGCTCACAGCGGATTGGTGACACTGAAGCTTTCTTT
NA	TRBV12-3/TRBV12-4	NA	TRBJ1-1	CASSTTRGTEAFF	TGTGCCAGCAGTACGACACGGGGCACTGAAGCTTTCTTT
many	TRBV5-1	NA	TRBJ1-1	CASSLLGGTEAFF	TGCGCCAGCAGCTTGCTAGGGGGCACTGAAGCTTTCTTT
few	TRBV7-6	TRBD2	TRBJ2-1	CASSAGLAVMGYNEQFF	TGTGCCAGCAGCGCGGGACTAGCGGTGATGGGGTACAATGAGCAGTTCTTC
many	TRBV7-2	NA	TRBJ1-2	CASSPVAGTFYGYTF	TGTGCCAGCAGCCCGGTCGCCGGGACATTTTATGGCTACACCTTC
many	TRBV20-1	TRBD2	TRBJ2-7	CSARQNGRAPYEQYF	TGCAGTGCTAGACAGAACGGGAGGGCCCCTTACGAGCAGTACTTC
few	TRBV7-9	NA	TRBJ2-1	CASSLAGTMSSYNEQFF	TGTGCCAGCAGCTTAGCCGGGACAATGAGCTCCTACAATGAGCAGTTCTTC
NA	TRBV20-1	TRBD2	TRBJ2-2	CSAPTSGNTGELFF	TGCAGTGCACCTACTAGCGGGAACACCGGGGAGCTGTTTTTT
many	TRBV18	NA	TRBJ2-3	CASSPLTDSTDTQYF	TGTGCCAGCTCACCATTAACAGATTCCACAGATACGCAGTATTTT
few	TRBV12-3/TRBV12-4	NA	TRBJ1-5	CASSLGIVDQPQNF	TGTGCCAGCAGTTTAGGGATTGTGGATCAGCCCCAGAATTTT
many	TRBV6-5	NA	TRBJ2-3	CASSYSLGERTDTQYF	TGTGCCAGCAGTTACTCCTTGGGGGAACGGACAGATACGCAGTATTTT